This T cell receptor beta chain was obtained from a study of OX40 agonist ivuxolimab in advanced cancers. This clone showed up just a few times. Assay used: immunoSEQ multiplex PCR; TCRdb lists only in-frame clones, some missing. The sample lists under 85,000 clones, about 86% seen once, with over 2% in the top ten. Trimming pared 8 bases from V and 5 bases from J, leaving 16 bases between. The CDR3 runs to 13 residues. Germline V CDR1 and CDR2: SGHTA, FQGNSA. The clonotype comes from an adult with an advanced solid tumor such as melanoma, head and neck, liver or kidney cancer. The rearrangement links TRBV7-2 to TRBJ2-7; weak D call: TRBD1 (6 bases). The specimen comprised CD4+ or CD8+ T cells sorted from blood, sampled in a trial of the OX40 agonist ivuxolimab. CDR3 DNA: TGTGCCAGCGGCCTACAGGGATCCGACGAGCAGTACTTC. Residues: CASGLQGSDEQYF.